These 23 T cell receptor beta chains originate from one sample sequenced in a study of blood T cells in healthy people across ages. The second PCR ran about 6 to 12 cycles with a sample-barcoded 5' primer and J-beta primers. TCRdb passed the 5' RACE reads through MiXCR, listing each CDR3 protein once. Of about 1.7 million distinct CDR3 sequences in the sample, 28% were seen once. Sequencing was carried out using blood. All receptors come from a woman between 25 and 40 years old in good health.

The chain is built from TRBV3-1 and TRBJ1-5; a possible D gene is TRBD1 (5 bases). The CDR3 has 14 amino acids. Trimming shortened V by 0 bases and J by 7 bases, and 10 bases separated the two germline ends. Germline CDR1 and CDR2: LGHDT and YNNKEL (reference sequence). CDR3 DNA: TGTGCCAGCAGCCAAGATCGCGGGGCGCAGCCCCAGCATTTT. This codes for CASSQDRGAQPQHF.

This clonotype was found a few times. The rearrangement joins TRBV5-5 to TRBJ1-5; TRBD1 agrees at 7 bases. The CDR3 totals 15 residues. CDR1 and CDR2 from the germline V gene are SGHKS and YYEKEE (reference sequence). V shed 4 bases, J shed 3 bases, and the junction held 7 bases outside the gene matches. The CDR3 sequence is CASSPVGQYNQPQHF. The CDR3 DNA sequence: TGTGCCAGCAGCCCGGTGGGACAGTACAATCAGCCCCAGCATTTT.

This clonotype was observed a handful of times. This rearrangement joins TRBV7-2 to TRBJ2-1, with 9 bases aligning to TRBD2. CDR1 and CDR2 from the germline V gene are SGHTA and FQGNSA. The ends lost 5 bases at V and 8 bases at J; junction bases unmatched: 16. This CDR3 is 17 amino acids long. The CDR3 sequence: CASSLGGGTSSIYEQFF. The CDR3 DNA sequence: TGTGCCAGCAGCCTAGGGGGCGGGACTAGCTCTATCTATGAGCAGTTCTTC.

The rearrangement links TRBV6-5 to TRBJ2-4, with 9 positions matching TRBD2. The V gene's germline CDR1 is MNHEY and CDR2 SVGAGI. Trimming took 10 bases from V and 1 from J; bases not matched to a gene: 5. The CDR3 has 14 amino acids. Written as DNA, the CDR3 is TGTGCCACCCATAGCGGGAGTGCCAAAAACATTCAGTACTTC. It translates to CATHSGSAKNIQYF.

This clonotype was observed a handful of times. The CDR3 reads CASSLGMQSYEQYF. The CDR3, as DNA: TGTGCCAGCAGCTTAGGCATGCAGAGCTACGAGCAGTACTTC. The chain employs TRBV7-2 and TRBJ2-7, with unresolved D. This CDR3 is built from 14 residues. Looked up from germline, CDR1 is SGHTA and CDR2 is FQGNSA. Trimming cost V 1 base and J 3 bases, with 10 bases left between them.

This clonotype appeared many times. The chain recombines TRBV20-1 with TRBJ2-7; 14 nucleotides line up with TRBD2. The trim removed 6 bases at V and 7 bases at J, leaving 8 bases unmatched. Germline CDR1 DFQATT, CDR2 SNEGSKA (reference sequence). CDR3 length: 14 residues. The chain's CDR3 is CSARTSGRSVEQYF. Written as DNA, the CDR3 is TGCAGTGCGAGGACTAGCGGGAGGTCCGTAGAGCAGTACTTC.

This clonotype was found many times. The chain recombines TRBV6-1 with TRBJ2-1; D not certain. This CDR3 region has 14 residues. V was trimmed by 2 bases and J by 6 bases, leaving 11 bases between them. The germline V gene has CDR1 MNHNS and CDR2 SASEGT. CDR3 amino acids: CASSELGQFNEQFF. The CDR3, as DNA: TGTGCCAGCAGTGAACTGGGTCAATTCAATGAGCAGTTCTTC.

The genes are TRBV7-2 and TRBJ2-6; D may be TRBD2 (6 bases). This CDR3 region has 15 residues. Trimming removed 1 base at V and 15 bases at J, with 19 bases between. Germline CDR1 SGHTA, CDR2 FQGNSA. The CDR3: CASSLVGGTGVRLTF. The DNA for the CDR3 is TGTGCCAGCAGCTTAGTGGGGGGAACCGGGGTACGCCTGACTTTC.

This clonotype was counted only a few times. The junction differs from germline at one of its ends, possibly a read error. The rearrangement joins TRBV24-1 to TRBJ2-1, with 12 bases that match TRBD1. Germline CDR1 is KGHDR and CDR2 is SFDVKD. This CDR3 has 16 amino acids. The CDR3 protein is CATSDLRGQGANGQFF. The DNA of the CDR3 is TGTGCCACCAGTGATTTACGGGGACAGGGGGCTAATGGGCAGTTCTTC.

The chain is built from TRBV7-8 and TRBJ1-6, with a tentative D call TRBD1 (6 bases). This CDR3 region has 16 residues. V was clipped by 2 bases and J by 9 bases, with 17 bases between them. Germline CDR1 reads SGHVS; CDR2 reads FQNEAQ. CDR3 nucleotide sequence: TGTGCCAGCAGCTTAAGTCCCCAGGGGTTCGGTTCACCCCTCCACTTT. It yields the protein CASSLSPQGFGSPLHF.

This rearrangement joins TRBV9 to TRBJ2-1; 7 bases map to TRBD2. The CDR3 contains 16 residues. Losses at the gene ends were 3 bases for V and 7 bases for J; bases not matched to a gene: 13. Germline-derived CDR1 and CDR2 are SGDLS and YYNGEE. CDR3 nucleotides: TGTGCCAGCAGCGGCGGGCTAGCGGCAGTTCCGAATGAGCAGTTCTTC. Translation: CASSGGLAAVPNEQFF.

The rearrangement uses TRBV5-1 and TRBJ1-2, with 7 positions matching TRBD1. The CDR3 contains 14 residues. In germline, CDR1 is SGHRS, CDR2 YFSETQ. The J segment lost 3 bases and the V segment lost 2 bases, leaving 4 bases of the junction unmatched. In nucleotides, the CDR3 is TGCGCCAGCAGCTTCGGGACAGATTACTATGGCTACACCTTC. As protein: CASSFGTDYYGYTF.

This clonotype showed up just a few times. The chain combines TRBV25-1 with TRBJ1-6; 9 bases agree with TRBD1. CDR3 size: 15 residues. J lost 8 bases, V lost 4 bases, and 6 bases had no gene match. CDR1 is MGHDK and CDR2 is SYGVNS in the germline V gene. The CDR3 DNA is TGTGCCAGCAGTGGCCCCGGGACAGGGTATTCACCCCTCCACTTT. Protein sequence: CASSGPGTGYSPLHF.

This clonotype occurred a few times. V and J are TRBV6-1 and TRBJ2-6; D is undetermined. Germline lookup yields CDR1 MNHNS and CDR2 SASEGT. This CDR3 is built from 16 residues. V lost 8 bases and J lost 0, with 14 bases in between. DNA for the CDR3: TGTGCCAGCGGTGTGGCAGCCTTCTCTGGGGCCAACGTCCTGACTTTC. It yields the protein CASGVAAFSGANVLTF.

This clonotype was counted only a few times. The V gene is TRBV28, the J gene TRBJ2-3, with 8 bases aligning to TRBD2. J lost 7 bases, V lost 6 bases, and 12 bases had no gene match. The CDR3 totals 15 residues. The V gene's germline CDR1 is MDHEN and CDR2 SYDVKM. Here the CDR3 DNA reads TGTGCCAGCAGCCCGCCCGGCGGGGGGCGACATACGCAGTATTTT. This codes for CASSPPGGGRHTQYF.

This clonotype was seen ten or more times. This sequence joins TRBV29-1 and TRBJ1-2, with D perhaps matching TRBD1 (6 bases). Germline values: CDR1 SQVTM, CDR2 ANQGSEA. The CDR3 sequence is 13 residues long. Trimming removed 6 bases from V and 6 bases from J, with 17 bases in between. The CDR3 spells CSVTGLKEDGYTF. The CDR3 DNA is TGCAGCGTAACAGGGCTAAAAGAGGATGGCTACACCTTC.

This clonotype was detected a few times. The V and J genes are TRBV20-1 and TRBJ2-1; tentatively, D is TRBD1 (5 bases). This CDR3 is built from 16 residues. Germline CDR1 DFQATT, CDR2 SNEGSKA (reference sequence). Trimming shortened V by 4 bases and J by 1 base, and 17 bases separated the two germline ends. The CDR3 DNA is TGCAGTGCTATTTTATTCAGGGCTATTTCCTACAATGAGCAGTTCTTC. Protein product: CSAILFRAISYNEQFF.

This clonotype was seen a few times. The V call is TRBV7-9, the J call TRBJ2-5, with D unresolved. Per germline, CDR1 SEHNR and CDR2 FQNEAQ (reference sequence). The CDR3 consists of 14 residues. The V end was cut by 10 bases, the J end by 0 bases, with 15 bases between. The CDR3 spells CAIIPPWNQETQYF. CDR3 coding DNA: TGTGCCATCATCCCGCCCTGGAACCAAGAGACCCAGTACTTC.

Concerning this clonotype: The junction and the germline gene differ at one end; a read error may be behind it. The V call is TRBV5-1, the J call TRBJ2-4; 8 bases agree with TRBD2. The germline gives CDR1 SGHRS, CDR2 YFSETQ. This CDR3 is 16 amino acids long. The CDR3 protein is CAGSLGVVAGLQEQYF. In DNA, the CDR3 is TGCGCCGGCAGCTTGGGTGTGGTAGCGGGGTTACAAGAGCAGTACTTC.

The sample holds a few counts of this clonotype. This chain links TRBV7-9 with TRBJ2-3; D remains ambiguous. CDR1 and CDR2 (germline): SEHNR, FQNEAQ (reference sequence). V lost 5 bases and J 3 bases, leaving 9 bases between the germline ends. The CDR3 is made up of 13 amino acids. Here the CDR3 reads CASSPSETDTQYF. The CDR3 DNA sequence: TGTGCCAGCAGCCCCTCCGAAACAGATACGCAGTATTTT.

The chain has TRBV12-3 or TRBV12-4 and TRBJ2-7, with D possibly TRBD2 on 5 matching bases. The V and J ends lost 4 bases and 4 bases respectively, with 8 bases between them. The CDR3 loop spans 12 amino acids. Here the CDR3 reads CASSSWTYEQYF. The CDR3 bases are TGTGCCAGCAGTTCATGGACTTACGAGCAGTACTTC.

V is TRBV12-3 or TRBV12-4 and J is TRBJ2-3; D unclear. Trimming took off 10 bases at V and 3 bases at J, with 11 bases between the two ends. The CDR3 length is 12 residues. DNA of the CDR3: TGTGCCACCCGGGTGGTGACAGATACGCAGTATTTT. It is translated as CATRVVTDTQYF.

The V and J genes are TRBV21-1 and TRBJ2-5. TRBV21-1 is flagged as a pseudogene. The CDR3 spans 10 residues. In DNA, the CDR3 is TGTGCCAGCAGAAGACAGACCCAGTACTTC. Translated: CASRRQTQYF.